What follows describes a single T cell receptor beta chain. The sample comes from a study of blood T cell repertoires in COVID-19. As for the study in general: Samples of COVID-19 (acute and convalescent) were obtained from the United States, Italy and Spain. PBMCs, B-cell-depleted T cells, or T cells were the source of the cDNA or gDNA that made up the material.

As handled by the study authors: The authors estimated nucleated cell counts from reference gene primer amplification. Sequencing was performed with immunoSEQ multiplex PCR; in TCRdb, only in-frame clones are kept and a portion is missing. V and J calls and clone size come straight from that table; D and trimming were deduced from the DNA. The sample yields 250,000 to 350,000 clones, 75% to 90% seen once. The TCR comes from a woman aged 55 to 70 with acute or convalescent COVID-19. The sequencing sample was made of peripheral blood.

The CDR3: CATSSGLAGGHEQFF. The CDR3 coding sequence is TGTGCCACCAGCAGTGGACTAGCGGGAGGACACGAGCAGTTCTTC. The chain is built from TRBV15 and TRBJ2-1; 14 nucleotides line up with TRBD2. Germline CDR1 is LNHNV and CDR2 is YYDKDF (reference sequence). J gave up 10 bases and V 3 bases, and 5 bases lay outside the gene matches. The CDR3 is made up of 15 amino acids.